These T cell receptor beta chains were read from a single sample in a study of cytomegalovirus exposure and HLA in healthy donors. Assay used: immunoSEQ multiplex PCR; TCRdb lists only in-frame clones, some missing. This table has 100,000 to 150,000 clones, 70% to 85% appearing once. Sample: PBMCs. These receptors originate from a boy between 2 and 10 years old in good health and CMV-seronegative. Each CDR3 is given with its conserved first and last residue. Fields, in order: V gene, clone size, CDR3 length, D gene, J gene, CDR3 protein, CDR3 DNA. D genes are given only for firm matches. Some rows have no size entry. The others give once, few or many, or a class for an expanded clone.

TRBV19	NA	15	TRBD1	TRBJ1-1	CASSAPGTGNTEAFF	TGTGCCAGTAGCGCCCCCGGGACAGGGAACACTGAAGCTTTCTTT
TRBV10-1	NA	12	NA	TRBJ2-1	CASSSGYNEQFF	TGCGCCAGCTCAAGCGGATACAATGAGCAGTTCTTC
TRBV19	NA	15	NA	TRBJ2-2	CASSILGADTGELFF	TGTGCCAGTAGTATACTTGGAGCGGACACCGGGGAGCTGTTTTTT
TRBV11-2	NA	14	NA	TRBJ1-5	CASSPLGSNQPQHF	TGTGCCAGCAGCCCCCTCGGTAGCAATCAGCCCCAGCATTTT
TRBV18	once	17	TRBD1	TRBJ2-7	CASSPSLARDRAYEQYF	TGTGCCAGCTCACCATCACTAGCGCGGGACAGGGCCTACGAGCAGTACTTC
TRBV12-5	NA	17	TRBD1	TRBJ1-5	CASGSGQGIYSNQPQHF	TGTGCTAGTGGTTCGGGACAGGGGATTTATAGCAATCAGCCCCAGCATTTT
TRBV27	NA	15	TRBD1	TRBJ2-2	CASSSGQAITGELFF	TGTGCCAGCAGTTCGGGACAGGCGATCACCGGGGAGCTGTTTTTT
TRBV30	NA	19	TRBD1	TRBJ2-6	CAWSWGGQGVSAGANVLTF	TGTGCCTGGAGTTGGGGGGGACAGGGGGTTTCTGCTGGGGCCAACGTCCTGACTTTC
TRBV7-7	NA	13	NA	TRBJ2-2	CASSQDRRGELFF	TGTGCTAGCAGCCAGGACAGAAGGGGGGAGCTGTTTTTT
TRBV10-3	NA	14	NA	TRBJ1-3	CAISLQAGGDTIYF	TGTGCCATCAGTCTACAGGCCGGCGGAGACACCATATATTTT
TRBV4-2	few	15	TRBD1	TRBJ1-5	CASSQEGAHNQPQHF	TGTGCCAGCAGCCAGGAGGGGGCACACAATCAGCCCCAGCATTTT
TRBV20-1	NA	11	NA	TRBJ1-2	CSAPANYGYTF	TGCAGTGCCCCAGCTAACTATGGCTACACCTTC
TRBV19	NA	14	NA	TRBJ1-5	CASSPGDSNQPQHF	TGTGCCAGTAGTCCAGGGGATAGCAATCAGCCCCAGCATTTT
TRBV7-9	NA	16	NA	TRBJ1-2	CSSTSLWGGPNYGYIF	TGTTCCAGCACCTCGTTGTGGGGGGGCCCTAACTATGGCTACATCTTC
TRBV7-2	NA	16	NA	TRBJ2-1	CASSLEGGVSYNEQFF	TGTGCCAGCAGCTTAGAAGGGGGGGTGTCCTACAATGAGCAGTTCTTC
TRBV9	NA	14	TRBD1	TRBJ2-1	CASSPWDSYNEQFF	TGTGCCAGCAGCCCCTGGGACAGCTACAATGAGCAGTTCTTC
TRBV23-1	NA	15	TRBD2	TRBJ2-5	CASSQSTRGGETQYF	TGCGCCAGCAGTCAATCGACCCGGGGGGGGGAGACCCAGTACTTC
TRBV27	NA	15	NA	TRBJ2-1	CASSYEGVLLYEQFF	TGTGCCAGCAGCTACGAGGGAGTCTTACTGTATGAGCAGTTCTTC
TRBV19	few	12	TRBD1	TRBJ2-2	CATGQGNGELFF	TGTGCCACGGGACAGGGGAACGGGGAGCTGTTTTTT
TRBV7-2	NA	15	NA	TRBJ1-2	CASSREGSGRYGYTF	TGTGCCAGCAGCCGGGAGGGCTCAGGGAGGTATGGCTACACCTTC
TRBV6-5	NA	11	NA	TRBJ1-2	CASGTRSGYTF	TGTGCCAGCGGTACCCGGTCGGGCTACACCTTC
TRBV7-3	NA	15	TRBD1	TRBJ2-3	CASSQTGVSTDTQYF	TGTGCCAGCAGCCAGACAGGGGTCAGCACAGATACGCAGTATTTT
TRBV1	NA	14	NA	TRBJ1-3	CTSSRLLSGNTIYF	TGCACCAGCAGTCGACTGCTCTCTGGAAACACCATATATTTT
TRBV5-1	NA	16	NA	TRBJ2-4	CASSLGGDLAKNIQYF	TGCGCCAGCAGCTTGGGGGGGGACTTAGCCAAAAACATTCAGTACTTC
TRBV11-1	NA	14	TRBD1	TRBJ1-1	CASSLGQGNTEAFF	TGTGCCAGCAGCTTAGGACAGGGGAACACTGAAGCTTTCTTT
TRBV5-4	NA	16	NA	TRBJ2-5	CASSLSGRVDRETQYF	TGTGCCAGCAGCTTGAGTGGCAGGGTTGACCGAGAGACCCAGTACTTC
TRBV11-1	NA	18	TRBD1	TRBJ2-7	CASSLGFAGTGVAYEQYF	TGTGCCAGCAGCTTAGGATTTGCGGGGACAGGGGTGGCCTACGAGCAGTACTTC
TRBV27	NA	18	TRBD1	TRBJ1-1	CASSLRPSAGTGSGLAFF	TGTGCCAGCAGTTTGCGGCCCTCAGCCGGGACAGGGTCTGGCTTGGCTTTCTTT
TRBV4-1	NA	16	TRBD1	TRBJ2-7	CASSPGQGESSYEQYF	TGCGCCAGCAGCCCTGGACAGGGGGAGAGCTCCTACGAGCAGTACTTC
TRBV5-1	NA	15	TRBD1	TRBJ1-2	CASSFNTGTGKGYTF	TGCGCCAGCAGCTTCAATACCGGGACAGGAAAGGGCTACACCTTC
TRBV7-2	NA	12	NA	TRBJ2-7	CASSSPGYEQYF	TGTGCCAGCAGCTCCCCCGGGTACGAGCAGTACTTC
TRBV30	NA	15	TRBD1	TRBJ1-5	CAWSLGQASNQPQHF	TGTGCCTGGAGTCTCGGACAGGCCAGCAATCAGCCCCAGCATTTT
TRBV28	NA	13	NA	TRBJ1-1	CASSGRGNTEAFF	TGTGCCAGCAGTGGGCGGGGGAACACTGAAGCTTTCTTT
TRBV2	few	14	NA	TRBJ1-1	CASSESRKGTEAFF	TGTGCCAGCAGTGAAAGTCGGAAGGGGACTGAAGCTTTCTTT
TRBV18	NA	13	NA	TRBJ1-3	CASSLQDGDTIYF	TGTGCCAGCTCACTTCAGGACGGGGACACCATATATTTT
TRBV19	NA	15	NA	TRBJ1-1	CASSIGQIRGTEAFF	TGTGCCAGTAGTATAGGGCAGATCCGAGGCACTGAAGCTTTCTTT
TRBV19	NA	16	TRBD1	TRBJ2-1	CASSRAGQGANNEQFF	TGTGCCAGTAGTAGAGCCGGACAGGGGGCCAATAATGAGCAGTTCTTC
TRBV11-3	NA	15	NA	TRBJ2-3	CASSRATRSTDTQYF	TGTGCCAGCAGCCGCGCCACGCGGAGCACAGATACGCAGTATTTT
TRBV13	NA	13	NA	TRBJ1-1	CASTTRGNTEAFF	TGTGCCAGCACCACTCGGGGGAACACTGAAGCTTTCTTT
TRBV11-1	NA	14	TRBD1	TRBJ1-5	CASSQDRGHSPQHF	TGTGCCAGCAGCCAGGACAGGGGACATTCGCCCCAGCATTTT
TRBV10-3	NA	15	NA	TRBJ2-6	CAISGLFSGANVLTF	TGTGCCATCAGTGGTCTATTCTCTGGGGCCAACGTCCTGACTTTC
TRBV6-5	NA	13	NA	TRBJ1-2	CASSYGSFYGYTF	TGTGCCAGCAGTTACGGCTCATTCTATGGCTACACCTTC
TRBV23-1	NA	14	NA	TRBJ2-7	CASSLWLFSYEQYF	TGCGCCAGCAGTCTCTGGCTTTTCTCCTACGAGCAGTACTTC
TRBV7-8	few	18	TRBD2	TRBJ2-3	CASSPRTSGGDRTDTQYF	TGTGCCAGCAGCCCTAGGACTAGCGGGGGGGATAGGACAGATACGCAGTATTTT
TRBV5-6	NA	16	NA	TRBJ2-1	CASSPTRGWSYNEQFF	TGTGCCAGCAGCCCAACTAGAGGTTGGTCCTACAATGAGCAGTTCTTC
TRBV10-3	NA	13	TRBD1	TRBJ1-1	CAISQGAMGEAFF	TGTGCCATCAGCCAGGGGGCTATGGGGGAAGCTTTCTTT
TRBV6-5	NA	13	NA	TRBJ1-4	CASSRQGQEKLFF	TGTGCCAGCAGTAGGCAGGGACAAGAAAAACTGTTTTTT
TRBV7-3	NA	12	NA	TRBJ2-1	CALHGGLNEQFF	TGTGCCCTCCACGGGGGGCTCAATGAGCAGTTCTTC
TRBV6-1	NA	14	NA	TRBJ1-1	CASSATTGYTEAFF	TGTGCCAGCAGTGCGACTACAGGGTACACTGAAGCTTTCTTT
TRBV7-9	NA	14	TRBD1	TRBJ1-1	CASSTQGFGTEAFF	TGTGCCAGCAGCACACAGGGGTTTGGCACTGAAGCTTTCTTT
TRBV19	few	11	NA	TRBJ1-1	CASSTGLKAFF	TGTGCCAGTAGTACAGGGTTGAAGGCTTTCTTT
TRBV7-8	NA	14	TRBD2	TRBJ2-5	CASGPLASGETQYF	TGTGCCAGCGGACCACTAGCGAGTGGAGAGACCCAGTACTTC
TRBV11-3	NA	12	NA	TRBJ2-3	CASSGRTDTQYF	TGTGCCAGTAGCGGCCGCACAGATACGCAGTATTTT